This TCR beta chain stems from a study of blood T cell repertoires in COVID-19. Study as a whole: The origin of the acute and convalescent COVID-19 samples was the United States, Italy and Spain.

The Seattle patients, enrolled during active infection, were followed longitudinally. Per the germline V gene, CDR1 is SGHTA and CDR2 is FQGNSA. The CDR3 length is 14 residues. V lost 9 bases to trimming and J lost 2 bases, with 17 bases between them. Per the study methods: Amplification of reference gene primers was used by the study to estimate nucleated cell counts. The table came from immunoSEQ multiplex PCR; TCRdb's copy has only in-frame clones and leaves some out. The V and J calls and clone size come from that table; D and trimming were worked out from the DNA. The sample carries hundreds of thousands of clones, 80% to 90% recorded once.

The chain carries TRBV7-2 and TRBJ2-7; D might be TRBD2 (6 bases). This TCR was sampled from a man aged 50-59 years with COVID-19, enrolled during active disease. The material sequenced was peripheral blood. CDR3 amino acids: CASGLRDFTYEQYF. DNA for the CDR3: TGTGCCAGTGGACTTCGGGACTTTACCTACGAGCAGTACTTC.